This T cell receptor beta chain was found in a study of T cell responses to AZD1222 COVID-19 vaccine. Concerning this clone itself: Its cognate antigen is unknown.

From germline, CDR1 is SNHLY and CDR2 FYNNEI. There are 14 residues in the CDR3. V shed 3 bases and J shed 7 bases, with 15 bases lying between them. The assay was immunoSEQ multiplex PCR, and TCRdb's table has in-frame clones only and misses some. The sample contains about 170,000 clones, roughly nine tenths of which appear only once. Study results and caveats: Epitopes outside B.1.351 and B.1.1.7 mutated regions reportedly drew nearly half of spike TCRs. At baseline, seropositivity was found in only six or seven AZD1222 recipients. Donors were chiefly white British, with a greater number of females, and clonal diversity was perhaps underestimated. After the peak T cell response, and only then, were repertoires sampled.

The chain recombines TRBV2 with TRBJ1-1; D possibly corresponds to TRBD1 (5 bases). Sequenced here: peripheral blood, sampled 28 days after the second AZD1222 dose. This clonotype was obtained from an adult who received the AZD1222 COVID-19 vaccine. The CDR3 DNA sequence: TGTGCCAGCAGTGATCGAGGGGCTGGGGGTGAAGCTTTCTTT. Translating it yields CASSDRGAGGEAFF.